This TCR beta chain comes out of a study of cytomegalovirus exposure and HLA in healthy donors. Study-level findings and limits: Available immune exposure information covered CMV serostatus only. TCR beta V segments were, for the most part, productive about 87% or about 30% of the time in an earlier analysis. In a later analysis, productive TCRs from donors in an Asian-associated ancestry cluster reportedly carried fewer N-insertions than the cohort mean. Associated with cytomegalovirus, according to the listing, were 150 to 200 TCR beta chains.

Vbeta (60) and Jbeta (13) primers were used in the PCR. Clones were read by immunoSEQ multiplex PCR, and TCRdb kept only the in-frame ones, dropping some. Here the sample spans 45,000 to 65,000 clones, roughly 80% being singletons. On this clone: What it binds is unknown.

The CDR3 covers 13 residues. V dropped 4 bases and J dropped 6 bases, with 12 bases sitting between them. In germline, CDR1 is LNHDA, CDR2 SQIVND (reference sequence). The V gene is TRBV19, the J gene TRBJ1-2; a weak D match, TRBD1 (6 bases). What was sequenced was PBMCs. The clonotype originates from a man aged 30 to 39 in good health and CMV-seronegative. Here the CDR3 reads CASSKQTGDGYTF. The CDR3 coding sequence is TGTGCCAGTAGTAAGCAGACAGGAGATGGCTACACCTTC.